This T cell receptor (beta chain) was found in a study of OX40 agonist ivuxolimab in advanced cancers. About the study: Dosing consisted of intravenous ivuxolimab at 0.01 to 10 mg/kg every 2 weeks. Two patients with cutaneous melanoma and one with hepatocellular carcinoma, three in total, showed partial responses.

Germline V gene data show CDR1 as SGHRS and CDR2 as YFSETQ. The V and J ends lost 0 bases and 5 bases respectively, with 12 bases between them. The CDR3 has 14 amino acids. Sequencing used immunoSEQ multiplex PCR; TCRdb keeps in-frame clones, though not all of them. This sample has 89,000 or so clones, with about 91% found just once. The chain joins TRBV5-1 to TRBJ2-7; TRBD2 is a possible D gene (5 bases). The sequencing here drew on CD4+ or CD8+ T cells sorted from blood, taken in a trial of the OX40 agonist ivuxolimab. The clonotype was recovered from an adult with an advanced solid tumor such as melanoma, head and neck, liver or kidney cancer. The CDR3 bases are TGCGCCAGCAGCTTGGGAGGGTCCGGGAACGAGCAGTACTTC. Its translation is CASSLGGSGNEQYF.